The sequence of this T cell receptor beta chain was determined in a study of CD4 and CD8 cells across lung adenocarcinoma regions. Donors had localized lung adenocarcinoma, a non-small cell lung cancer. Sample share makes this clonotype large. TCRdb reanalysed the PCR reads using MiXCR and keeps one entry per CDR3 protein. The data hold approximately 20,000 distinct CDR3 sequences, with about 43% observed a single time. This CDR3 has 14 amino acids. The ends were cut back, 6 bases at V and 4 bases at J, with 15 bases in the middle. The germline V gene encodes CDR1 MNHNS and CDR2 SASEGT. The clonotype was recovered from a male donor with lung adenocarcinoma. The CD4 and CD8 labels of this study may be unreliable. Sequenced input: CD4+ T cells from the margin of a lung tumor. The gene calls are TRBV6-1 and TRBJ1-1; unclear D gene. CDR3 DNA sequence: TGTGCCAGCAGCCTGGCGGAGGTCGTCACTGAAGCTTTCTTT. Encoded protein: CASSLAEVVTEAFF.